This T cell receptor (beta chain) was found in a study of cytomegalovirus exposure and HLA in healthy donors. The CDR3 totals 15 residues. The junction had 6 bases not matched to a gene; V was cut back by 6 bases and J by 2 bases. The germline CDR1 and CDR2 sequences are MNHEY and SVGAGI. Though probably carrying unrecorded immune exposures, donors were nominally healthy at sampling. The PCR made use of 60 Vbeta and 13 Jbeta primers. Clones were sequenced by immunoSEQ multiplex PCR, and TCRdb holds only the in-frame ones, with some missing. Its table records 150,000 to 200,000 clones. Sequences were obtained from PBMCs. The receptor was isolated from a young woman in good health and CMV-seropositive. This chain uses TRBV6-5 with TRBJ2-7; 11 bases align to TRBD2. The CDR3 region is CASREGLADTYEQYF. The CDR3 region has the DNA TGTGCCAGCAGAGAGGGACTAGCGGATACCTACGAGCAGTACTTC.